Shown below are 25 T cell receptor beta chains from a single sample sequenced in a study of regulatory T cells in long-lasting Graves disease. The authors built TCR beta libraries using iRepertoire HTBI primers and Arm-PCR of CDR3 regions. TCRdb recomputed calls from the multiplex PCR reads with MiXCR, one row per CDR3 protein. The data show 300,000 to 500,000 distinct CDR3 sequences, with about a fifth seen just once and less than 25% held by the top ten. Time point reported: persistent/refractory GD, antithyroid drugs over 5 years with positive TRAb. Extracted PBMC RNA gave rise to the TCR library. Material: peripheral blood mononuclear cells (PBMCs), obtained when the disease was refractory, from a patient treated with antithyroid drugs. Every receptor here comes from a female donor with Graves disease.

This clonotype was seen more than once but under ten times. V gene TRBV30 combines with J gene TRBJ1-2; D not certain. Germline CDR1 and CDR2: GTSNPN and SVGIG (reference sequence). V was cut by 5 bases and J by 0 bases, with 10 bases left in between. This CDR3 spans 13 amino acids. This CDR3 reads CAWAPTSNYGYTF. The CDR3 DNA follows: TGTGCCTGGGCACCCACCTCTAACTATGGCTACACCTTC. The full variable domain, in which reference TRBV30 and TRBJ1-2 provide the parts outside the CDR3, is SQTIHQWPATLVQPVGSPLSLECTVEGTSNPNLYWYRQAAGRGLQLLFYSVGIGQISSEVPQNLSASRPQDRQFILSSKKLLLSDSGFYLCAWAPTSNYGYTFGSGTRLTVV.

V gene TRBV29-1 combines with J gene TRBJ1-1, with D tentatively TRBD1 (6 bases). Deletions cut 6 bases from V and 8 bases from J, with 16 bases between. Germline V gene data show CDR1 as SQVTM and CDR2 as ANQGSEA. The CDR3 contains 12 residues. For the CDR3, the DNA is TGCAGCGTCAGACAGGACGGGGGCGAAGCTTTCTTT. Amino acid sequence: CSVRQDGGEAFF.

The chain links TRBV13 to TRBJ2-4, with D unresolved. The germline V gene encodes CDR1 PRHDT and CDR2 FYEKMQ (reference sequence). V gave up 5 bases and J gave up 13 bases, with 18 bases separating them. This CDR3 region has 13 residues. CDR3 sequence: CASSQELSGKQYF. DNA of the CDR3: TGTGCCAGCAGCCAAGAATTATCAGGAAAACAGTACTTC.

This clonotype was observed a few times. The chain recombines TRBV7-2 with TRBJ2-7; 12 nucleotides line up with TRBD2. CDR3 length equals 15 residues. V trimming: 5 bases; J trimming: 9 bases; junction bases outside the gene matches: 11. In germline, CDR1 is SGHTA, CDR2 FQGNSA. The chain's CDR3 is CASSAKTSGSVGQYF. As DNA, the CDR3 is TGTGCCAGCAGCGCTAAGACTAGCGGGAGTGTCGGGCAGTACTTC.

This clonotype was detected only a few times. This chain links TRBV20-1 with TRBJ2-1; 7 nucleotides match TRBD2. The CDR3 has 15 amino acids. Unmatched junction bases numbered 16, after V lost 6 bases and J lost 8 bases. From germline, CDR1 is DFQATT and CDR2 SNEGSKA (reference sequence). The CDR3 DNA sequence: TGCAGTGCACCGACGTGGGGGGGAGGGCGCGATGAGCAGTTCTTC. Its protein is CSAPTWGGGRDEQFF.

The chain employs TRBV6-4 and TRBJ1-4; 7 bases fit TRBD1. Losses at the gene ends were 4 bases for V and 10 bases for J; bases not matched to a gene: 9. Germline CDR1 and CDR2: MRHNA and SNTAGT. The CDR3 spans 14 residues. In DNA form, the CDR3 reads TGTGCCAGCAGTGCTCGGGAGCAGGGGGTAAAACTGTTTTTT. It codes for CASSAREQGVKLFF.

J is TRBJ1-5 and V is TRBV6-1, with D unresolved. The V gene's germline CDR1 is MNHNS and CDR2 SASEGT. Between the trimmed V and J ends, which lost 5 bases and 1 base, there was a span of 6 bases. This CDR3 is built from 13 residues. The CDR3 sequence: CASSKQSNQPQHF. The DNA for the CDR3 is TGTGCCAGCAGTAAACAGAGCAATCAGCCCCAGCATTTT.

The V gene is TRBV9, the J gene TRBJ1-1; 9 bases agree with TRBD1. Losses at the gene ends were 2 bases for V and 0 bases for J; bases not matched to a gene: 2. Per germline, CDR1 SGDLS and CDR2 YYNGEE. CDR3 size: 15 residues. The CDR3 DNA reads TGTGCCAGCAGCGTGGGGACAGGGATGAACACTGAAGCTTTCTTT. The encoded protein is CASSVGTGMNTEAFF.

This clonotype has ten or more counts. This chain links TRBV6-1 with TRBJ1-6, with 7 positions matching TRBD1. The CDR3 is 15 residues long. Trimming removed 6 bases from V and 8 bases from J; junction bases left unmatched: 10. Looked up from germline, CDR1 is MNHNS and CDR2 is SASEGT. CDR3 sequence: CASSAPRQGDSPLHF. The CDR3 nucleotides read TGTGCCAGCAGCGCCCCGAGGCAGGGGGATTCACCCCTCCACTTT.

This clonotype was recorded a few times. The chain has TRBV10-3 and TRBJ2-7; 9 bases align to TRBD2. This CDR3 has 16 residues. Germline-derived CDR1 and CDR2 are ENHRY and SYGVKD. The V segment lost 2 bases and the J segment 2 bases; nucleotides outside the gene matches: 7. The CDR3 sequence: CAISESRAGGPYEQYF. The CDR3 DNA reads TGTGCCATCAGTGAGAGTCGGGCGGGAGGGCCCTACGAGCAGTACTTC.

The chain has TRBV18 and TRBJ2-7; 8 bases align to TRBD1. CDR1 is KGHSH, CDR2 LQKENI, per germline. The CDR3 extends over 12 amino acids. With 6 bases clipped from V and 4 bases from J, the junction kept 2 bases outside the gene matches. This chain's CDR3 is CASSGQVYEQYF. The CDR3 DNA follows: TGTGCCAGCTCGGGACAGGTTTACGAGCAGTACTTC.

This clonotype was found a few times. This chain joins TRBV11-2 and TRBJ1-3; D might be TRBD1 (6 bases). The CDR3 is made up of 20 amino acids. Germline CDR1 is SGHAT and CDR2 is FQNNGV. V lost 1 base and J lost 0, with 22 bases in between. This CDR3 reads CASSLVFFSQLQGSGNTIYF. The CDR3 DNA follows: TGTGCCAGCAGCTTAGTTTTTTTTTCCCAGCTACAGGGCTCTGGAAACACCATATATTTT.

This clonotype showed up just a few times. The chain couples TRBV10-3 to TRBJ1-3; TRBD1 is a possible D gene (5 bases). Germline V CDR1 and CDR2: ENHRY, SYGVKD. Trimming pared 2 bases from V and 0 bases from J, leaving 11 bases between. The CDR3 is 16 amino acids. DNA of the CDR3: TGTGCCATCAGTGAGGAGGGACCTAGCTCTGGAAACACCATATATTTT. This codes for CAISEEGPSSGNTIYF.

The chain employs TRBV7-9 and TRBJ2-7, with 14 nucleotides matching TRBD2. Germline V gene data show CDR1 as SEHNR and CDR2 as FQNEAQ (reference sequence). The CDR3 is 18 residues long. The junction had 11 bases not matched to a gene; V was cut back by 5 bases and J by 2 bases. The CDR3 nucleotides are TGTGCCAGCAGCCAGAGACTAGCGGGAGGGCCAAACCCCTACGAGCAGTACTTC. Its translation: CASSQRLAGGPNPYEQYF.

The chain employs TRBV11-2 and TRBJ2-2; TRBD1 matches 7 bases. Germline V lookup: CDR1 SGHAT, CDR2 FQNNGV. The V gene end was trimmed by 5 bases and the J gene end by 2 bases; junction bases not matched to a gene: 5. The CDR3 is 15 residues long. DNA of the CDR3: TGTGCCAGCAGCCCCGGACAGGAAAACACCGGGGAGCTGTTTTTT. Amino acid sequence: CASSPGQENTGELFF.

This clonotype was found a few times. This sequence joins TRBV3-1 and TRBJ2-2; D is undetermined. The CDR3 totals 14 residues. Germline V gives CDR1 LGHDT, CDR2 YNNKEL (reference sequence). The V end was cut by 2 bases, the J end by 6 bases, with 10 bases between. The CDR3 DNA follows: TGTGCCAGCAGCCAATCAGTACTCCCCGGGGAGCTGTTTTTT. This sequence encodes CASSQSVLPGELFF. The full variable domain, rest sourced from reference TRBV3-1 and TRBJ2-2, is DTAVSQTPKYLVTQMGNDKSIKCEQNLGHDTMYWYKQDSKKFLKIMFSYNNKELIINETVPNRFSPKSPDKAHLNLHINSLELGDSAVYFCASSQSVLPGELFFGEGSRLTVL.

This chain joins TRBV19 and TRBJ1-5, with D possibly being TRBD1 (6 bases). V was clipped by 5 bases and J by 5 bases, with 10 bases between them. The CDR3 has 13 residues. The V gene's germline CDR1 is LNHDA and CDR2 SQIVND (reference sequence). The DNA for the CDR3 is TGTGCCAGTAGTGCGGGGGCCGATCAGCCCCAGCATTTT. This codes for CASSAGADQPQHF.

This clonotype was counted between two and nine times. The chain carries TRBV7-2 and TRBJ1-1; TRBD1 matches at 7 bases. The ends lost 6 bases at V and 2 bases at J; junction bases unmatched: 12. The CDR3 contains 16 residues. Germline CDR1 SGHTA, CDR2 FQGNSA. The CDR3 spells CASSFPRQGSNTEAFF. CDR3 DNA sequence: TGTGCCAGCAGTTTCCCCCGACAGGGAAGTAACACTGAAGCTTTCTTT.

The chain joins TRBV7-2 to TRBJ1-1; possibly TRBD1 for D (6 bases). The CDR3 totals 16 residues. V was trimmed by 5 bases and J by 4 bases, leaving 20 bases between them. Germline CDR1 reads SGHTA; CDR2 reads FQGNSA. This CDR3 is CASSLHLSLGGTEAFF. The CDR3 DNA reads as TGTGCCAGCAGCCTCCACCTGAGTCTAGGGGGCACTGAAGCTTTCTTT. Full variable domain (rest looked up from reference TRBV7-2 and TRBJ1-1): GAGVSQSPSNKVTEKGKDVELRCDPISGHTALYWYRQSLGQGLEFLIYFQGNSAPDKSGLPSDRFSAERTGGSVSTLTIQRTQQEDSAVYLCASSLHLSLGGTEAFFGQGTRLTVV.

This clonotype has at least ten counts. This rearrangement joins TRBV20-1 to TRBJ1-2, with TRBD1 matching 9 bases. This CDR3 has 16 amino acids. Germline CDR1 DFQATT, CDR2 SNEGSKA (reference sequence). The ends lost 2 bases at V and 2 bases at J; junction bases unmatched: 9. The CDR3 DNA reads TGCAGTGCTAGACCTGGACAGGGGTCATCCAACTATGGCTACACCTTC. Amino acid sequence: CSARPGQGSSNYGYTF.

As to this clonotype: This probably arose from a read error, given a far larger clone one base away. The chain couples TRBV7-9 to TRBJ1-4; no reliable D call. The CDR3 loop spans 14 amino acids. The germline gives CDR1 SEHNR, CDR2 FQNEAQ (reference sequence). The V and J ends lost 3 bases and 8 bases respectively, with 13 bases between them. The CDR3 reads CASSFDWEGEKLFF. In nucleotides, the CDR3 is TGTGCCAGCAGCTTCGACTGGGAAGGGGAAAAACTGTTTTTT.

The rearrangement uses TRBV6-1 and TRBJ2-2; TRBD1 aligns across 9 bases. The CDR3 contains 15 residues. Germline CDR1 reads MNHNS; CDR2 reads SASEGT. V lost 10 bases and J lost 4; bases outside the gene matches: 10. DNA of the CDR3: TGTGCCACCTCTAGGGGGGGACAGGGCACCGGGGAGCTGTTTTTT. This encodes CATSRGGQGTGELFF.

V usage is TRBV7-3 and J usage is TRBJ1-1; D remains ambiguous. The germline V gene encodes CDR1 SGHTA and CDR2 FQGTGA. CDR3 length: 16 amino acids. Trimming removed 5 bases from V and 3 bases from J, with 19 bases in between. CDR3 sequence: CASSHRGQGRYTEAFF. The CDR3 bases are TGTGCCAGCAGCCACCGCGGGCAAGGGAGGTACACTGAAGCTTTCTTT.

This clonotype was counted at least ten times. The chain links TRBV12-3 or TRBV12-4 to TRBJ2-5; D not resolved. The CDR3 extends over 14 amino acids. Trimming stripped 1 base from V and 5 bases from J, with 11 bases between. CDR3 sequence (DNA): TGTGCCAGCAGTTTAGGCCGGCCCGGTGAGACCCAGTACTTC. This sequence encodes CASSLGRPGETQYF.

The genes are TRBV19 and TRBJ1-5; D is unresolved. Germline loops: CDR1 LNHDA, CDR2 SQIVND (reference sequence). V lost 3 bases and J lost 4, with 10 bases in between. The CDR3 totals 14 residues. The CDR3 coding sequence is TGTGCCAGTAGTATGGGAGTAGGAAATCAGCCCCAGCATTTT. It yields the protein CASSMGVGNQPQHF.